The 32 T cell receptor beta chains presented below share a single source sample, sequenced in a study of T cells expressing NK-cell markers. With the 5' RACE reads reprocessed, TCRdb shows one record per CDR3 protein and no DNA. The sample totals fewer than 300,000 distinct CDR3 sequences; its top ten clones hold 4% to 4.5%. The sequencing input was blood T cells: a sorted CD56 or NKG2C T cell subset, CD4+ or CD8+ T cells, or bulk PBMC T cells (not recorded which). These receptor sequences come from a woman aged 18 to 75 in good health.

This chain uses TRBV25-1 with TRBJ2-3; no DNA is available, so the TRBD2 call from TCRdb remains unchecked. The CDR3 has 19 residues. CDR1 MGHDK and CDR2 SYGVNS come from the germline V gene. The CDR3 loop is CASTLRWASRDGGTDTQYF.

The CDR3 region is CASSPGTSLPYNEQFF. The chain couples TRBV11-2 to TRBJ2-1; TCRdb's D gene call, TRBD2, goes unchecked for lack of DNA. Germline values: CDR1 SGHAT, CDR2 FQNNGV. This CDR3 is built from 16 residues.

The chain is built from TRBV12-3 or TRBV12-4 and TRBJ2-7; TCRdb names TRBD1, which stays unverified in the absence of DNA. CDR3 length: 14 amino acids. CDR3 residues: CASSLHRAPGEQYF.

V is TRBV30 and J is TRBJ2-1; TCRdb's assignment of TRBD1 cannot be checked, as there is no DNA. The germline V gene encodes CDR1 GTSNPN and CDR2 SVGIG (reference sequence). This CDR3 is 13 amino acids long. CDR3 in amino acids: CAWSGAWGVEQFF.

V usage is TRBV5-6 and J usage is TRBJ2-1; TCRdb's D call, TRBD1, is unchecked because there is no DNA. The CDR3 covers 14 residues. Germline CDR1 SGHDT, CDR2 YYEEEE. The CDR3 protein is CASSYSDRGHEQFF.

The chain is built from TRBV20-1 and TRBJ2-7. The CDR3 totals 13 residues. From germline, CDR1 is DFQATT and CDR2 SNEGSKA (reference sequence). CDR3 protein: CSAPTFIASEQYF.

The chain employs TRBV7-2 and TRBJ2-1; the TCRdb D gene call, TRBD2, has no DNA to confirm it. The germline CDR1 and CDR2 sequences are SGHTA and FQGNSA. CDR3 length: 12 residues. The CDR3 reads CASSWTYNEQFF. Combining the CDR3 with reference TRBV7-2 and TRBJ2-1 gives the whole variable domain GAGVSQSPSNKVTEKGKDVELRCDPISGHTALYWYRQSLGQGLEFLIYFQGNSAPDKSGLPSDRFSAERTGGSVSTLTIQRTQQEDSAVYLCASSWTYNEQFFGPGTRLTVL.

The gene calls are TRBV4-2 and TRBJ2-1. The CDR3 covers 18 residues. Germline V gives CDR1 LGHNA, CDR2 YNFKEQ. CDR3 sequence: CASSPQHGSRLSYNEQFF.

This chain connects TRBV5-4 to TRBJ2-2; no DNA is available, so the TRBD1 call from TCRdb remains unchecked. This CDR3 comprises 16 residues. Germline V CDR1 and CDR2: SGHNT, YYREEE (reference sequence). CDR3: CASSSADRDGTGELFF.

The chain is built from TRBV4-1 and TRBJ1-2; TCRdb selects TRBD1, and the lack of DNA leaves this call unchecked. The CDR3 has 15 residues. The germline V gene has CDR1 MGHRA and CDR2 YSYEKL. The CDR3 spells CASSQEQTGGRGYTF.

The chain combines TRBV6-5 with TRBJ2-3; TCRdb's D call, TRBD1, is unchecked because there is no DNA. CDR3 length: 16 residues. Germline V gene lookup returns CDR1 MNHEY and CDR2 SVGAGI. CDR3: CASSYSRQGRGDTQYF.

This sequence joins TRBV25-1 and TRBJ2-5; TCRdb lists TRBD1, though no DNA is available to test this call. The CDR3 totals 13 residues. Per germline, CDR1 MGHDK and CDR2 SYGVNS. CDR3 amino acids: CASTTGARETQYF.

The chain uses TRBV12-3 or TRBV12-4 and TRBJ1-6. The CDR3 runs 15 residues. The CDR3 loop reads CASSLERTYNSPLHF.

The CDR3 sequence is CASYPGGGTEAFF. The J gene is TRBJ1-1, the V gene TRBV28; the TCRdb call, TRBD1, lacks DNA for checking. The germline gives CDR1 MDHEN, CDR2 SYDVKM. The CDR3 has 13 residues.

V and J are TRBV4-3 and TRBJ2-3; absent DNA, TCRdb's TRBD2 call cannot be checked. The CDR3 has 20 residues. From germline, CDR1 is LGHNA and CDR2 YSLEER. The CDR3 here is CASSRLGTSGGERITDTQYF.

The V gene is TRBV29-1, the J gene TRBJ2-2. The germline V gene has CDR1 SQVTM and CDR2 ANQGSEA. The CDR3 is made up of 11 amino acids. CDR3 region: CSVRNTGELFF.

The chain carries TRBV5-1 and TRBJ2-1. The CDR3 runs to 13 residues. From germline, CDR1 is SGHRS and CDR2 YFSETQ. The CDR3 is CASSLDTYNEQFF.

This chain links TRBV6-1 with TRBJ2-7; TCRdb designates TRBD1, a call that cannot be tested without DNA. CDR3 length: 15 amino acids. In germline, CDR1 is MNHNS, CDR2 SASEGT. The CDR3 reads CASGGTGPGAYEQYF.

The chain employs TRBV9 and TRBJ1-1. The CDR3 contains 16 residues. Germline V gene sequence: CDR1 SGDLS, CDR2 YYNGEE. Here the CDR3 reads CASSSGLTERNTEAFF.

This rearrangement joins TRBV7-7 to TRBJ2-2; absent DNA, TCRdb's TRBD1 call cannot be checked. Germline V gene sequence: CDR1 SSHAT, CDR2 FNYEAQ (reference sequence). CDR3 length: 13 residues. The CDR3 region is CASSLTDTGELFF.

This sequence joins TRBV7-2 and TRBJ1-4; TCRdb proposes TRBD1, but this gene call is untestable without DNA. The germline V gene encodes CDR1 SGHTA and CDR2 FQGNSA. This CDR3 spans 15 amino acids. The CDR3 loop is CASKTRGRGDEKLFF.

The genes are TRBV25-1 and TRBJ2-2; the D gene TCRdb calls, TRBD2, cannot be checked with no DNA. Germline values: CDR1 MGHDK, CDR2 SYGVNS. This CDR3 has 15 amino acids. The CDR3 sequence is CASTRPGGNTGELFF.

The chain uses TRBV6-1 and TRBJ2-1; lacking DNA, the TRBD2 call made by TCRdb goes unchecked. CDR3 size: 18 residues. The germline CDR1 and CDR2 sequences are MNHNS and SASEGT. The CDR3: CASSGDRGRTQSYNEQFF.

This chain connects TRBV20-1 to TRBJ2-4; TCRdb selects TRBD1, and the lack of DNA leaves this call unchecked. The CDR3 consists of 13 residues. Germline-derived CDR1 and CDR2 are DFQATT and SNEGSKA (reference sequence). CDR3 in amino acids: CSARPGARNIQYF.

The chain has TRBV10-3 and TRBJ1-1; no DNA is available, so the TRBD1 call from TCRdb remains unchecked. Germline V CDR1 and CDR2: ENHRY, SYGVKD. The CDR3 length is 12 residues. Here the CDR3 reads CAIREDRGGAFF.

V is TRBV11-2 and J is TRBJ2-3. Germline V lookup: CDR1 SGHAT, CDR2 FQNNGV. The CDR3 has 13 residues. CDR3 in amino acids: CASRLTGPDTQYF.

The rearrangement uses TRBV14 and TRBJ2-3; TCRdb selects TRBD2, and the lack of DNA leaves this call unchecked. CDR1 and CDR2 (germline): SGHDN, FVKESK. The length of the CDR3 is 16 residues. This chain's CDR3 is CASSRIAGWTRVTQYF.

The V call is TRBV12-3 or TRBV12-4, the J call TRBJ1-6; without DNA, the TCRdb call of TRBD1 cannot be checked. There are 12 residues in the CDR3. This chain's CDR3 is CATSPGGSPLHF.

The chain links TRBV24-1 to TRBJ2-1. The CDR3 has 15 residues. CDR1 KGHDR and CDR2 SFDVKD come from the germline V gene. The chain's CDR3 is CATSDFAAVHNEQFF.

This rearrangement joins TRBV28 to TRBJ2-7; no DNA is available, so the TRBD1 call from TCRdb remains unchecked. Germline V gene sequence: CDR1 MDHEN, CDR2 SYDVKM. The CDR3 has 12 amino acids. The CDR3 loop reads CASRRTGSEQYF.

This rearrangement joins TRBV20-1 to TRBJ2-7; no DNA is available, so the TRBD2 call from TCRdb remains unchecked. The CDR3 is 14 amino acids. Germline V gene lookup returns CDR1 DFQATT and CDR2 SNEGSKA (reference sequence). CDR3 sequence reads: CSARSASFYYEQYF.

V gene TRBV20-1 combines with J gene TRBJ2-7; TCRdb picks TRBD2, but there is no DNA to check that call. The CDR3 runs 16 residues. The germline V gene encodes CDR1 DFQATT and CDR2 SNEGSKA (reference sequence). The chain's CDR3 is CSASPLGVSGTYEQYF.